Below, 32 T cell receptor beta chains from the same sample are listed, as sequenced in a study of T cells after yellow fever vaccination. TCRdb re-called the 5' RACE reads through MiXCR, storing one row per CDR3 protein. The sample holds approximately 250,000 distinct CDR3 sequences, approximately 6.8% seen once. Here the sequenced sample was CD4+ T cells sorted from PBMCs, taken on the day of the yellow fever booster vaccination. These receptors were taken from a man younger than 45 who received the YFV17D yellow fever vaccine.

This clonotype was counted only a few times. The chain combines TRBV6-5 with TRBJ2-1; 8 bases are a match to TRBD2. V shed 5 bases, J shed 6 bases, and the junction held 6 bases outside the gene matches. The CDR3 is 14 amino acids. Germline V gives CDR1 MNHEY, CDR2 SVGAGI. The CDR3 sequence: CASSRTSSSNEQFF. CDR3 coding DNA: TGTGCCAGCAGTAGGACTAGCTCTTCCAATGAGCAGTTCTTC.

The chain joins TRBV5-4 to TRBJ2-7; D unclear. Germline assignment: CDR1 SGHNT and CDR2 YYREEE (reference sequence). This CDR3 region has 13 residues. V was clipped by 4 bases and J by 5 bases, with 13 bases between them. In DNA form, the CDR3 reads TGTGCCAGCAGCAGTATTAAGGACCACGAGCAGTACTTC. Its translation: CASSSIKDHEQYF.

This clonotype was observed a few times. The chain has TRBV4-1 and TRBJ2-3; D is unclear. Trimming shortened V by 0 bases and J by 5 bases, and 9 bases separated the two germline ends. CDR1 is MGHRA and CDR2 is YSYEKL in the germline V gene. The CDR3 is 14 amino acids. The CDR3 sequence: CASSQDLQRDTQYF. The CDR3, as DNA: TGCGCCAGCAGCCAAGATCTTCAACGAGATACGCAGTATTTT.

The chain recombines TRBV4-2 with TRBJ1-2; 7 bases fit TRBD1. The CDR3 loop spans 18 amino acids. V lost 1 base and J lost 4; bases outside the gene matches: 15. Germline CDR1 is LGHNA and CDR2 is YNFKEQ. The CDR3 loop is CASSQGRLEGALSYGYTF. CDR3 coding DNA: TGTGCCAGCAGCCAAGGGCGGCTTGAGGGGGCGCTAAGCTATGGCTACACCTTC.

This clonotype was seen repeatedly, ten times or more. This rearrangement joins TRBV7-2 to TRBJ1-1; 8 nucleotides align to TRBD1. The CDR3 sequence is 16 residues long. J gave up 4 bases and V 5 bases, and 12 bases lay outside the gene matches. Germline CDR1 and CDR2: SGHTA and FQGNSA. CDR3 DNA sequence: TGTGCCAGCAGCCAGTCCCGAGGACAGGGTTCCACTGAAGCTTTCTTT. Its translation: CASSQSRGQGSTEAFF.

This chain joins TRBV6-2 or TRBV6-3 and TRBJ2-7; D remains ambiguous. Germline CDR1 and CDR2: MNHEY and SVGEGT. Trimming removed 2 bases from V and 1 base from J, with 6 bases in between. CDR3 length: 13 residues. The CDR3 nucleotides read TGTGCCAGCAGTTACGTCCCTTCCTACGAGCAGTACTTC. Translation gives CASSYVPSYEQYF.

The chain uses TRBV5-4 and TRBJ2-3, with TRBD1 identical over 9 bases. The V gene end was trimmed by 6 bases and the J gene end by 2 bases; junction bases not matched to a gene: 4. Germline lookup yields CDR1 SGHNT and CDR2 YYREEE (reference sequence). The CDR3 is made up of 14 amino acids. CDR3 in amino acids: CASNLQGATDTQYF. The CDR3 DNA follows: TGTGCCAGCAACCTACAGGGGGCCACAGATACGCAGTATTTT.

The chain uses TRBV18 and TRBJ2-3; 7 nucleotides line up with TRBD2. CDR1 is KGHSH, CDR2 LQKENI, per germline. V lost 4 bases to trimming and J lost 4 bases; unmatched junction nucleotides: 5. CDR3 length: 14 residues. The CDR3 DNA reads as TGTGCCAGCTCACTGCAAGGACTAGCAGATACGCAGTATTTT. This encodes CASSLQGLADTQYF. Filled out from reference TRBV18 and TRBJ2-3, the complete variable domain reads NAGVMQNPRHLVRRRGQEARLRCSPMKGHSHVYWYRQLPEEGLKFMVYLQKENIIDESGMPKERFSAEFPKEGPSILRIQQVVRGDSAAYFCASSLQGLADTQYFGPGTRLTVL.

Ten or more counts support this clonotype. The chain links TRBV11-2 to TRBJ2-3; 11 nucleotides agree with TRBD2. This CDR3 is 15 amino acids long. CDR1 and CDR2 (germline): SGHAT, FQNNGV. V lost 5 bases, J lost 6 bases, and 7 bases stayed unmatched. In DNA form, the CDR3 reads TGTGCCAGCAGCACTCGGACTAGCGGGTGGGATACGCAGTATTTT. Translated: CASSTRTSGWDTQYF.

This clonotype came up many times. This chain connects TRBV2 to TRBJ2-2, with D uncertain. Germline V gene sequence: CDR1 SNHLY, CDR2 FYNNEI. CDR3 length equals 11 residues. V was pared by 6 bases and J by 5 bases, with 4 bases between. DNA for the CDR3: TGTGCCAGCAGGAGGACCGGGGAGCTGTTTTTT. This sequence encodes CASRRTGELFF.

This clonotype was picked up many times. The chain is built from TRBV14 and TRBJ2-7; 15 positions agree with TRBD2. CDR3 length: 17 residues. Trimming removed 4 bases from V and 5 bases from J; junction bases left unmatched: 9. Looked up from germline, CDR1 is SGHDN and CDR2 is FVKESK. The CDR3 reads CASSLGWTSGRENEQYF. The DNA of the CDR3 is TGTGCCAGCAGCCTCGGCTGGACTAGCGGGAGGGAGAACGAGCAGTACTTC.

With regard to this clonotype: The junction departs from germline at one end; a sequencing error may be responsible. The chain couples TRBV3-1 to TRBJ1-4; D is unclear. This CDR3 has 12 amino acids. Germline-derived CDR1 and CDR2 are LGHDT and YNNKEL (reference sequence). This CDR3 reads CASNQEELKLFF. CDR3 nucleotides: TGTGCCAGCAACCAAGAGGAGTTAAAACTGTTTTTT.

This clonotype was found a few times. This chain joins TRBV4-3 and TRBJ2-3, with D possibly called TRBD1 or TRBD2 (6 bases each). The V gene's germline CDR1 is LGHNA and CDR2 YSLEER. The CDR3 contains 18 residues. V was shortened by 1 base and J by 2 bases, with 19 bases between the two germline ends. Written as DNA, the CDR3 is TGCGCCAGCAGCCAAGTTATTCGGGGGCGGACAGACACAGATACGCAGTATTTT. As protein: CASSQVIRGRTDTDTQYF.

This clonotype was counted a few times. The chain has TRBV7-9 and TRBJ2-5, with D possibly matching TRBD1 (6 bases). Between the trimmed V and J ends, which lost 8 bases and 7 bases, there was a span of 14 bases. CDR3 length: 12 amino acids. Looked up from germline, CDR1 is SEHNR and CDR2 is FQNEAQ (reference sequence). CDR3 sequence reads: CASGEGGGTQYF. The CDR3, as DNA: TGTGCCAGCGGGGAAGGGGGTGGGACCCAGTACTTC. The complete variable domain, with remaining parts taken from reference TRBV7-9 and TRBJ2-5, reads DTGVSQNPRHKITKRGQNVTFRCDPISEHNRLYWYRQTLGQGPEFLTYFQNEAQLEKSRLLSDRFSAERPKGSFSTLEIQRTEQGDSAMYLCASGEGGGTQYFGPGTRLLVL.

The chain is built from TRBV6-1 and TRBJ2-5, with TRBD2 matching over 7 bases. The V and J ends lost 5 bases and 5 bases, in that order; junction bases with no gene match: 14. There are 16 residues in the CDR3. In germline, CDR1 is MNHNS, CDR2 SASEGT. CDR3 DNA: TGTGCCAGCAGTAGACCCGAGAGCGGGATCGGGGAGACCCAGTACTTC. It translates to CASSRPESGIGETQYF.

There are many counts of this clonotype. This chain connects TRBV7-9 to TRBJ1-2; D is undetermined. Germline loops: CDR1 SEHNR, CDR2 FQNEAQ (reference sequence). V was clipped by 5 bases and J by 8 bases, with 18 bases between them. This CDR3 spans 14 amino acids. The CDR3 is CASSPSFGGRGYTF. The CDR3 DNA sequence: TGTGCCAGCAGCCCCTCATTTGGAGGCCGGGGCTACACCTTC.

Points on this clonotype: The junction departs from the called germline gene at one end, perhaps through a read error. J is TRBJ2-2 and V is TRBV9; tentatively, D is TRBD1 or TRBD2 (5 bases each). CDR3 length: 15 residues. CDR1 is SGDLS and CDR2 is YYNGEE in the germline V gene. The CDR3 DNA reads TGTGCCAGCAGCCAGACCGGGGCGAACATCGGGGAGCTGTTTTTT. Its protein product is CASSQTGANIGELFF.

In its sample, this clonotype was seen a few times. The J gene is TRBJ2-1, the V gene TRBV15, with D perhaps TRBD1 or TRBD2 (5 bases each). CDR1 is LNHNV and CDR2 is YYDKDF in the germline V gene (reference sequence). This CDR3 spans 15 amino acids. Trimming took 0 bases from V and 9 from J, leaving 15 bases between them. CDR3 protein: CATSREAGTRSEQFF. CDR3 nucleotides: TGTGCCACCAGCAGAGAAGCAGGGACGCGGAGTGAGCAGTTCTTC.

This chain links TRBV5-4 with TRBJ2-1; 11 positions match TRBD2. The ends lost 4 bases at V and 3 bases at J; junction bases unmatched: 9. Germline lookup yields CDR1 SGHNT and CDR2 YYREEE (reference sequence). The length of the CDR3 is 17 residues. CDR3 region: CASSTGLAGPNYNEQFF. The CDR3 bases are TGTGCCAGCAGCACCGGACTAGCGGGCCCAAACTACAATGAGCAGTTCTTC.

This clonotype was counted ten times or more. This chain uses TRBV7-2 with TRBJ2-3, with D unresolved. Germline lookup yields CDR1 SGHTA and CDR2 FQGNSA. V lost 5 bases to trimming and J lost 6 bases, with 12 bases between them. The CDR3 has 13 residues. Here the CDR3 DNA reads TGTGCCAGCAGCACTACGCCTCCTGATACGCAGTATTTT. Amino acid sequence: CASSTTPPDTQYF.

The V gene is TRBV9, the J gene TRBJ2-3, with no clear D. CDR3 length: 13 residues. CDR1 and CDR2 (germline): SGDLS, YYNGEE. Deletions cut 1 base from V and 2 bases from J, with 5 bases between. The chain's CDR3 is CASSVQDTDTQYF. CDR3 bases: TGTGCCAGCAGCGTACAGGACACAGATACGCAGTATTTT.

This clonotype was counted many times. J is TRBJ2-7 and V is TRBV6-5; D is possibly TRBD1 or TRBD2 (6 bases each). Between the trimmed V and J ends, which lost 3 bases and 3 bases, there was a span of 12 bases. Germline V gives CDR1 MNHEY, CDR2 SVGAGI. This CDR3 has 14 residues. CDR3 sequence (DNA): TGTGCCAGCAGTTATGGAGGGGGGCTCTACGAGCAGTACTTC. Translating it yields CASSYGGGLYEQYF.

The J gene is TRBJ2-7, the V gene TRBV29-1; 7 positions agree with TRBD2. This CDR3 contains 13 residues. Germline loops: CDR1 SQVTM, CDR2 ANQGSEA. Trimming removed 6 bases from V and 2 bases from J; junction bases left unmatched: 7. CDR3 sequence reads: CSVWGGDAYEQYF. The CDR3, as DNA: TGCAGCGTATGGGGGGGGGACGCCTACGAGCAGTACTTC.

The CDR3 here is CASSPILGNEQYF. The CDR3 DNA sequence: TGTGCCAGCAGCCCTATCCTCGGGAACGAGCAGTACTTC. The genes are TRBV6-2 or TRBV6-3 and TRBJ2-7; tentative D call: TRBD2 (5 bases). Germline loops: CDR1 MNHEY, CDR2 SVGEGT. CDR3 length: 13 amino acids. V was trimmed by 6 bases and J by 5 bases, leaving 14 bases between them.

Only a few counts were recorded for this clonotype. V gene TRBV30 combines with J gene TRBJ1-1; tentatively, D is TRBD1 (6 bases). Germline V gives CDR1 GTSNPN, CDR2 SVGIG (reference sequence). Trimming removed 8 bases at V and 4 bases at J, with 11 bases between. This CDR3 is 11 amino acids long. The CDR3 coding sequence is TGTGCCGTTACAGGGTTCACTGAAGCTTTCTTT. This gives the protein CAVTGFTEAFF.

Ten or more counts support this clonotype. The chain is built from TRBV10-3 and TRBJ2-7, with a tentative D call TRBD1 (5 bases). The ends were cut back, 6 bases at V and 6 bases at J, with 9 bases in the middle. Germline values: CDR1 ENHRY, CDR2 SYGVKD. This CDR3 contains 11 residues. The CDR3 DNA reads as TGTGCCATCAGAGGGGAAGGCGAGCAGTACTTC. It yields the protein CAIRGEGEQYF.

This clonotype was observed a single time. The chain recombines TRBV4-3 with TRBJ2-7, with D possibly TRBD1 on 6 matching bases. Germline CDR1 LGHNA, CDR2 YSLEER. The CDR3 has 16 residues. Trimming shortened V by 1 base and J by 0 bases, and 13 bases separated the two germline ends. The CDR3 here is CASSQVGQIRSYEQYF. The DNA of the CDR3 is TGCGCCAGCAGCCAAGTAGGACAGATCCGCTCCTACGAGCAGTACTTC.

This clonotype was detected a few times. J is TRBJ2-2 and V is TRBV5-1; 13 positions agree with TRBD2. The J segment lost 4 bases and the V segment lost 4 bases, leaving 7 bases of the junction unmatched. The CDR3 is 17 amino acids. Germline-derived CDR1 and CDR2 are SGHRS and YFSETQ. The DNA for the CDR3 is TGCGCCAGCAGCCCCCAACTAGCGGGAGGGCCCACCGGGGAGCTGTTTTTT. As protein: CASSPQLAGGPTGELFF.

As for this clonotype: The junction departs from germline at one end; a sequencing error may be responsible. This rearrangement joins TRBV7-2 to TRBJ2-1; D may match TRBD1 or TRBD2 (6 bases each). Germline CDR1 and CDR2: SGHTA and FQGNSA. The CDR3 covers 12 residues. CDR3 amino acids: CACSPWGAEQFF. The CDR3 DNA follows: TGTGCCTGCAGCCCCTGGGGGGCTGAGCAGTTCTTC. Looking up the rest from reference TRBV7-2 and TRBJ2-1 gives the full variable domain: GAGVSQSPSNKVTEKGKDVELRCDPISGHTALYWYRQSLGQGLEFLIYFQGNSAPDKSGLPSDRFSAERTGGSVSTLTIQRTQQEDSAVYLCACSPWGAEQFFGPGTRLTVL.

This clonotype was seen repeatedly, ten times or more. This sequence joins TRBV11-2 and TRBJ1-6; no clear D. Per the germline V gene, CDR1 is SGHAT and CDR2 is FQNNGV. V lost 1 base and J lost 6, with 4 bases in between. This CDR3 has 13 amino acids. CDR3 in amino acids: CASSLVANSPLHF. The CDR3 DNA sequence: TGTGCCAGCAGCTTAGTTGCTAATTCACCCCTCCACTTT.

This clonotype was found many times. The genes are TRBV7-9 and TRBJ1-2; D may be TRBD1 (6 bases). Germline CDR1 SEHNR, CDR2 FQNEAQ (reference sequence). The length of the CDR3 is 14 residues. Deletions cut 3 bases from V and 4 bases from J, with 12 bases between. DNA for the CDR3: TGTGCCAGCAGCTTCAACAGGGAGGGCTATGGCTACACCTTC. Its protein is CASSFNREGYGYTF.

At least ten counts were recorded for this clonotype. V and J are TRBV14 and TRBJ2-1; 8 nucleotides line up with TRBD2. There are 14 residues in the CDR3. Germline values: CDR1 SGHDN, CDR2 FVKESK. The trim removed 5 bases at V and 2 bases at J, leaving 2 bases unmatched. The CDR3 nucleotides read TGTGCCAGCAGCTCAGCGGGAGCCTACAATGAGCAGTTCTTC. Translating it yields CASSSAGAYNEQFF. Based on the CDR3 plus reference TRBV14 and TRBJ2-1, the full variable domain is EAGVTQFPSHSVIEKGQTVTLRCDPISGHDNLYWYRRVMGKEIKFLLHFVKESKQDESGMPNNRFLAERTGGTYSTLKVQPAELEDSGVYFCASSSAGAYNEQFFGPGTRLTVL.